The TCR beta chain described here comes from a study of tumor and adjacent non-tumor tissue in lung cancer. The study, taken as a whole, reports: In normal lung, the top 100 clones were significantly more dominant than in tumor. Significantly higher TCR diversity was found in tumor than normal lung.

A remark on this clonotype: The antigen remains undetermined. The junction does not match germline at one end; this may be a read error.

TCRbeta libraries were built with three rounds of nested PCR, modified from ARM-PCR. In TCRdb, the multiplex PCR reads were re-called with MiXCR into one record per CDR3 protein. The data show about 75,000 distinct CDR3 sequences, under 80% seen once. This sample's RNA came from whole unsorted tissue. Chemotherapy-naive patients with new lung cancer underwent thoracic surgery in China, August–late 2014. This CDR3 is 16 amino acids long. Per germline, CDR1 SGHAT and CDR2 FQNNGV. This chain connects TRBV11-2 to TRBJ2-2; D may match TRBD1 or TRBD2 (6 bases each). The receptor comes from a woman aged 45-59 years with non-small cell lung cancer. Sequenced material: lung tumor tissue. The CDR3 loop reads CASTGFQGGNTGELFF. CDR3 in DNA: TGTGCCAGCACTGGATTCCAAGGGGGGAACACTGGGGAGCTGTTTTTT.